This entry lists 17 T cell receptor beta chains sequenced from one sample in a study of early T cells in non-severe SARS-CoV-2 infection. Via MiXCR, TCRdb re-called the 5' RACE reads, giving one row per CDR3 protein. Among about 30,000 distinct CDR3 sequences listed, around 6.6% were seen once. The sample consisted of whole blood. Receptors were obtained from an adult who was a healthcare worker with PCR-confirmed SARS-CoV-2 infection or an uninfected control (not recorded which).

In its sample, this clonotype was seen many times. This chain's CDR3 is CASSDRYKNTGELFF. CDR3 DNA sequence: TGTGCCAGCAGCGACCGTTACAAGAACACCGGGGAGCTGTTTTTT. The V gene is TRBV2, the J gene TRBJ2-2; no clear D. The CDR3 totals 15 residues. Germline-derived CDR1 and CDR2 are SNHLY and FYNNEI. The germline V and J ends were trimmed by 6 bases and 1 base, with 12 bases remaining between them.

This clonotype was counted many times. V gene TRBV7-9 combines with J gene TRBJ2-2; D is unresolved. The length of the CDR3 is 14 residues. Germline CDR1 SEHNR, CDR2 FQNEAQ (reference sequence). V dropped 5 bases and J dropped 4 bases, with 11 bases sitting between them. The chain's CDR3 is CASSPRLGTGELFF. CDR3 DNA sequence: TGTGCCAGCAGCCCCCGACTGGGCACCGGGGAGCTGTTTTTT.

Many counts were recorded for this clonotype. CDR3 amino acids: CASSIGRQYGYTF. As DNA, the CDR3 is TGTGCCAGTAGTATCGGACGGCAGTATGGCTACACCTTC. V is TRBV19 and J is TRBJ1-2; D ambiguous. CDR1 is LNHDA and CDR2 is SQIVND in the germline V gene (reference sequence). The CDR3 totals 13 residues. Trimming took 3 bases from V and 5 from J, leaving 10 bases between them.

This clonotype was observed many times. The chain is built from TRBV27 and TRBJ2-7; D uncertain. V shed 5 bases and J shed 7 bases, with 15 bases lying between them. Germline V gene data show CDR1 as MNHEY and CDR2 as SMNVEV (reference sequence). The CDR3 has 13 amino acids. The CDR3 loop is CASSGLFKGEQYF. The DNA of the CDR3 is TGTGCCAGCAGTGGATTATTTAAAGGGGAGCAGTACTTC.

This clonotype was observed at least ten times. The chain couples TRBV12-3 or TRBV12-4 to TRBJ1-2; TRBD1 might be the D (5 bases). CDR3 length: 16 amino acids. Trimming removed 6 bases from V and 8 bases from J, with 25 bases in between. The CDR3 here is CASRQTIGGPGGGYTF. In DNA form, the CDR3 reads TGTGCCAGCAGACAAACGATTGGGGGACCCGGTGGGGGCTACACCTTC.

The table lists this clonotype with many counts. V is TRBV15 and J is TRBJ1-5; TRBD1 might be the D (6 bases). V lost 1 base, J lost 3 bases, and 13 bases lay in between. Germline V gene data show CDR1 as LNHNV and CDR2 as YYDKDF (reference sequence). The CDR3 loop spans 16 amino acids. CDR3 loop: CATSRVRDINNQPQHF. In nucleotides, the CDR3 is TGTGCCACCAGCAGAGTTCGGGACATTAACAATCAGCCCCAGCATTTT.

This clonotype was seen at least ten times. V usage is TRBV10-3 and J usage is TRBJ1-1, with a possible D match to TRBD1 (6 bases). CDR1 and CDR2 (germline): ENHRY, SYGVKD. The CDR3 runs 12 residues. Trimming left V 7 bases short and J 1 base short, with 7 bases between. CDR3 coding DNA: TGTGCCATCAAACAGGGGAACACTGAAGCTTTCTTT. Translated, it gives CAIKQGNTEAFF.

This clonotype has a handful of counts. This chain links TRBV5-4 with TRBJ2-4; D perhaps matches TRBD2 (5 bases). CDR3 length: 14 amino acids. Trimming left V 0 bases short and J 7 bases short, with 11 bases between. Germline-derived CDR1 and CDR2 are SGHNT and YYREEE (reference sequence). The CDR3 here is CASSLGHGGNIQYF. CDR3 DNA: TGTGCCAGCAGCTTGGGCCATGGCGGGAACATTCAGTACTTC.

In its sample, this clonotype was seen a few times. V usage is TRBV4-1 and J usage is TRBJ2-5, with 9 bases identical to TRBD2. The CDR3 is 14 residues long. From germline, CDR1 is MGHRA and CDR2 YSYEKL. V lost 5 bases to trimming and J lost 2 bases; unmatched junction nucleotides: 3. CDR3 protein: CASSSTSGQETQYF. In DNA, the CDR3 is TGCGCCAGCAGCTCGACTAGCGGTCAAGAGACCCAGTACTTC.

Ten or more counts support this clonotype. This sequence joins TRBV4-3 and TRBJ2-7; 7 bases match TRBD1. CDR3 length equals 15 residues. In germline, CDR1 is LGHNA, CDR2 YSLEER. The V and J ends lost 4 bases and 4 bases, in that order; junction bases with no gene match: 10. In nucleotides, the CDR3 is TGCGCCAGCAGCCTGGAGCTCCAGGGGGAGTACGAGCAGTACTTC. Protein product: CASSLELQGEYEQYF.

This clonotype was observed many times. The gene calls are TRBV6-6 and TRBJ1-2, with a tentative D call TRBD1 (5 bases). Germline loops: CDR1 MNHNY, CDR2 SVGAGI (reference sequence). Trimming took 4 bases from V and 5 from J, leaving 29 bases between them. This CDR3 is built from 19 residues. CDR3 nucleotide sequence: TGTGCCAGCAGTTTGACTCAAAGGATGGGGGTCCCTTTAACGTATGGCTACACCTTC. Translating gives CASSLTQRMGVPLTYGYTF.

The chain links TRBV5-1 to TRBJ1-4; tentatively, D is TRBD1 (6 bases). This CDR3 comprises 14 residues. The V gene's germline CDR1 is SGHRS and CDR2 YFSETQ. Trimming removed 4 bases from V and 6 bases from J, with 13 bases in between. CDR3: CASSHRDTDEKLFF. Here the CDR3 DNA reads TGCGCCAGCAGCCACCGGGACACTGATGAAAAACTGTTTTTT.

This clonotype was seen repeatedly, ten times or more. The chain recombines TRBV4-1 with TRBJ2-1; 9 positions match TRBD2. The CDR3 sequence is 15 residues long. Germline V gives CDR1 MGHRA, CDR2 YSYEKL. J was trimmed by 6 bases and V by 0 bases; bases with no gene match: 3. In DNA form, the CDR3 reads TGCGCCAGCAGCCAAGACCTAGCGGGACGCAATGAGCAGTTCTTC. It translates to CASSQDLAGRNEQFF.

This clonotype was detected many times. The rearrangement uses TRBV6-5 and TRBJ2-2, with 7 bases matching TRBD2. This CDR3 spans 13 amino acids. Unmatched junction bases numbered 7, after V lost 7 bases and J lost 8 bases. The germline gives CDR1 MNHEY, CDR2 SVGAGI. In DNA form, the CDR3 reads TGTGCCAGCAACGGGAGGAGGGAGGGGGAGCTGTTTTTT. Protein product: CASNGRREGELFF.

Ten or more counts support this clonotype. The chain links TRBV28 to TRBJ2-2; 8 bases are shared with TRBD1. The CDR3 has 15 amino acids. The V gene's germline CDR1 is MDHEN and CDR2 SYDVKM. V trimming: 3 bases; J trimming: 4 bases; junction bases outside the gene matches: 4. This CDR3 is CASSFAGGSTGELFF. The CDR3 bases are TGTGCCAGCAGTTTCGCAGGGGGCAGCACCGGGGAGCTGTTTTTT. The full variable domain, with the rest looked up from reference TRBV28 and TRBJ2-2, is DVKVTQSSRYLVKRTGEKVFLECVQDMDHENMFWYRQDPGLGLRLIYFSYDVKMKEKGDIPEGYSVSREKKERFSLILESASTNQTSMYLCASSFAGGSTGELFFGEGSRLTVL.

This clonotype was counted a few times. The chain links TRBV11-2 to TRBJ2-3, with a weak D call TRBD2 (5 bases). V lost 5 bases and J 3 bases, leaving 18 bases between the germline ends. Looked up from germline, CDR1 is SGHAT and CDR2 is FQNNGV. The CDR3 covers 16 residues. CDR3 amino acids: CASSPRGSTVTDTQYF. As DNA, the CDR3 is TGTGCCAGCAGCCCCCGGGGTAGTACGGTAACAGATACGCAGTATTTT.

This clonotype was observed a few times. A read error may produce the germline difference seen at one junction end. The chain is built from TRBV7-9 and TRBJ1-5; possible D gene TRBD1, 5 bases. Per germline, CDR1 SEHNR and CDR2 FQNEAQ (reference sequence). The CDR3 length is 15 residues. The CDR3 here is CSSSLGREKDQPQHF. The DNA of the CDR3 is TGTTCCAGCAGCTTAGGCAGGGAAAAGGATCAGCCCCAGCATTTT.